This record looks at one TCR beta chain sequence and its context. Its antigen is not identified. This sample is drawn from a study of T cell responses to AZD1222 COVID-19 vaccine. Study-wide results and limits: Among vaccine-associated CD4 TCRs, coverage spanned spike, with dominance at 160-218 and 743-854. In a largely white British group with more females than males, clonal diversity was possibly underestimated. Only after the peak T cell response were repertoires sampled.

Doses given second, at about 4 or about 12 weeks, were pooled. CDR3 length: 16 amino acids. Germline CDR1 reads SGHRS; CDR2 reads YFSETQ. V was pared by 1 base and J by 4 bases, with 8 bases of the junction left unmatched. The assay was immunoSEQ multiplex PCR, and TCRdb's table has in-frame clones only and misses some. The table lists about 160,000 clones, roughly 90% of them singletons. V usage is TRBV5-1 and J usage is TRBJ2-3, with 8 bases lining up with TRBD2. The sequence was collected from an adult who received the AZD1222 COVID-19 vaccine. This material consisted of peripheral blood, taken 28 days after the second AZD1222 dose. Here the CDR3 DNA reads TGCGCCAGCAGCTTGTATGGGACTAGTGCGGCAGATACGCAGTATTTT. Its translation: CASSLYGTSAADTQYF.